These 9 T cell receptor beta chains were sequenced from one sample in a study of cytomegalovirus exposure and HLA in healthy donors. Sequencing used immunoSEQ multiplex PCR; TCRdb keeps in-frame clones, though not all of them. The table shows roughly 60,000 clones, with more than 90% occurring only once. The source material was PBMCs. These receptors came from a man younger than 35 in good health and CMV-seronegative.

This clone was picked up one time. At one of its ends the junction is not consistent with the germline gene, which may arise from a read error. The chain links TRBV23-1 to TRBJ2-7, with TRBD1 matching over 8 bases. TRBV23-1 is given ORF status, its function remaining uncertain. The CDR3 totals 11 residues. CDR3 loop: CASSHGTGPSF. In DNA, the CDR3 is TGCGCCAGCAGTCATGGGACAGGCCCGAGCTTC.

The chain recombines TRBV5-6 with TRBJ2-3, with a weak D call TRBD2 (6 bases). The CDR3 is 13 residues long. Trimming removed 0 bases from V and 8 bases from J, with 10 bases in between. Germline V gene sequence: CDR1 SGHDT, CDR2 YYEEEE. The CDR3 reads CASSLALGGTQYF. The CDR3 coding sequence is TGTGCCAGCAGCTTGGCACTGGGGGGTACGCAGTATTTT. Based on the CDR3 plus reference TRBV5-6 and TRBJ2-3, the full variable domain is DAGVTQSPTHLIKTRGQQVTLRCSPKSGHDTVSWYQQALGQGPQFIFQYYEEEERQRGNFPDRFSGHQFPNYSSELNVNALLLGDSALYLCASSLALGGTQYFGPGTRLTVL.

The chain uses TRBV13 and TRBJ2-1, with 11 bases lining up with TRBD2. This CDR3 region has 18 residues. V lost 3 bases to trimming and J lost 0 bases; unmatched junction nucleotides: 7. Germline CDR1 reads PRHDT; CDR2 reads FYEKMQ (reference sequence). The CDR3 here is CASSFLLAGDSSYNEQFF. DNA for the CDR3: TGTGCCAGCAGCTTCTTACTAGCGGGGGACAGCTCCTACAATGAGCAGTTCTTC.

The CDR3 is CAWTRDSSSGNTIYF. CDR3 in DNA: TGTGCCTGGACTCGGGACTCTAGCTCTGGAAACACCATATATTTT. The chain carries TRBV30 and TRBJ1-3, with a weak D call TRBD1 (5 bases). The CDR3 spans 15 residues. Germline lookup yields CDR1 GTSNPN and CDR2 SVGIG (reference sequence). The V end was cut by 4 bases, the J end by 0 bases, with 13 bases between. The full variable domain, rest sourced from reference TRBV30 and TRBJ1-3, is SQTIHQWPATLVQPVGSPLSLECTVEGTSNPNLYWYRQAAGRGLQLLFYSVGIGQISSEVPQNLSASRPQDRQFILSSKKLLLSDSGFYLCAWTRDSSSGNTIYFGEGSWLTVV.

This clone came up once. One end of the junction is discordant with germline, which a read error may explain. The chain employs TRBV7-7 and TRBJ2-7; 14 bases are shared with TRBD2. The CDR3 runs to 15 residues. Germline V gene sequence: CDR1 SSHAT, CDR2 FNYEAQ (reference sequence). The CDR3 protein is CASSPGTSGRLEQYF. In DNA, the CDR3 is TGTGCTAGCAGCCCGGGGACTAGCGGGAGACTCGAGCAGTACTTC.

The chain links TRBV28 to TRBJ1-2, with a possible D match to TRBD1 (5 bases). The CDR3 is made up of 13 amino acids. Germline V gives CDR1 MDHEN, CDR2 SYDVKM. With 2 bases removed from V and 3 bases from J, the gap between germline ends came to 7 bases. CDR3 in DNA: TGTGCCAGCAGTTTACCAGGGCACTATGGCTACACCTTC. Translated: CASSLPGHYGYTF.

This chain uses TRBV6-1 with TRBJ2-3; tentatively, D is TRBD2 (7 bases). There are 15 residues in the CDR3. The ends were cut back, 6 bases at V and 2 bases at J, with 15 bases in the middle. CDR1 and CDR2 (germline): MNHNS, SASEGT. The DNA of the CDR3 is TGTGCCAGCAGCTCGAGGGGGGGTGACACAGATACGCAGTATTTT. This sequence encodes CASSSRGGDTDTQYF.

This clone was seen once. The rearrangement uses TRBV6-1 and TRBJ1-1, with D possibly TRBD1 on 5 matching bases. The germline gives CDR1 MNHNS, CDR2 SASEGT. The CDR3 is 12 amino acids. V lost 2 bases to trimming and J lost 7 bases, with 8 bases between them. The CDR3 DNA reads TGTGCCAGCAGTGAATTTACAGGTGAAGCTTTCTTT. Protein: CASSEFTGEAFF.

The V gene is TRBV4-1, the J gene TRBJ2-3, with D unclear. CDR1 and CDR2 from the germline V gene are MGHRA and YSYEKL. CDR3 length equals 15 residues. Deletions cut 1 base from V and 1 base from J, with 9 bases between. CDR3 region: CASSQAVYGTDTQYF. Here the CDR3 DNA reads TGCGCCAGCAGCCAAGCGGTTTACGGCACAGATACGCAGTATTTT.